Presented here are 18 T cell receptor beta chains from one specimen sequenced in a study of CD8+ T cells in alopecia areata. Sequencing used cDNA as its template, made by extracting RNA and reverse transcribing it. The repertoire was sequenced with immunoSEQ multiplex PCR; TCRdb's copy has only in-frame clones and lacks some. This table holds about 190,000 clones, approximately 60% found once. Treatment: oral pan-JAK inhibitor, 5-10 mg twice daily. The sample consisted of CD4+ T cells sorted from blood, taken at week 4, from a patient treated with tofacitinib. These TCRs come from a human donor with alopecia areata.

Only a few counts were recorded for this clone. The rearrangement links TRBV7-2 to TRBJ2-7, with D possibly being TRBD1 (6 bases). Germline V gene data show CDR1 as SGHTA and CDR2 as FQGNSA. V was pared by 4 bases and J by 1 base, with 11 bases between. The CDR3 is 14 amino acids. For the CDR3, the DNA is TGTGCCAGCAGCTCGCAGGGGCTATCCTACGAGCAGTACTTC. It yields the protein CASSSQGLSYEQYF.

This clone has only a few counts. The chain links TRBV15 to TRBJ2-5; a possible D gene is TRBD2 (5 bases). Germline V gene sequence: CDR1 LNHNV, CDR2 YYDKDF (reference sequence). The V and J ends lost 5 bases and 4 bases respectively, with 8 bases between them. The CDR3 spans 12 residues. CDR3 residues: CATSPGGETQYF. In DNA, the CDR3 is TGTGCCACCAGCCCAGGAGGAGAGACCCAGTACTTC. The full variable domain, with the rest looked up from reference TRBV15 and TRBJ2-5, is DAMVIQNPRYQVTQFGKPVTLSCSQTLNHNVMYWYQQKSSQAPKLLFHYYDKDFNNEADTPDNFQSRRPNTSFCFLDIRSPGLGDTAMYLCATSPGGETQYFGPGTRLLVL.

The chain links TRBV30 to TRBJ1-2; no clear D gene. The length of the CDR3 is 11 residues. The V gene's germline CDR1 is GTSNPN and CDR2 SVGIG (reference sequence). The V gene lost 5 bases and the J gene lost 4 bases, with 8 bases spanning the gap. The chain's CDR3 is CAWDPGYGYTF. CDR3 bases: TGTGCCTGGGACCCAGGCTATGGCTACACCTTC.

The chain is built from TRBV29-1 and TRBJ2-3, with 8 bases fitting TRBD2. This CDR3 contains 15 residues. Germline-derived CDR1 and CDR2 are SQVTM and ANQGSEA. Trimming took 7 bases from V and 4 from J; bases not matched to a gene: 13. CDR3 coding DNA: TGCAGCGCTGACCCCTTAGCGGGAAGAGCAGATACGCAGTATTTT. It encodes CSADPLAGRADTQYF.

CDR3 coding DNA: TGTGCCAGCTCACCAGTAACATCAGGGGCCAACGTCCTGACTTTC. Protein: CASSPVTSGANVLTF. The chain uses TRBV18 and TRBJ2-6, with D hard to call. V shed 2 bases and J shed 4 bases, with 9 bases lying between them. Germline loops: CDR1 KGHSH, CDR2 LQKENI. The CDR3 sequence is 15 residues long.

This clone has just a few counts. The chain couples TRBV29-1 to TRBJ1-1; no clear D. Germline V gene sequence: CDR1 SQVTM, CDR2 ANQGSEA. Trimming stripped 7 bases from V and 0 bases from J, with 9 bases between. The CDR3 runs 12 residues. In DNA form, the CDR3 reads TGCAGCGCGGGCCTGATGAACACTGAAGCTTTCTTT. It encodes CSAGLMNTEAFF.

V and J are TRBV4-1 and TRBJ1-2, with a possible D match to TRBD1 (6 bases). Germline-derived CDR1 and CDR2 are MGHRA and YSYEKL. This CDR3 comprises 17 residues. The V end was cut by 0 bases, the J end by 8 bases, with 22 bases between. The chain's CDR3 is CASSQEGQGTLFWGYTF. The CDR3, as DNA: TGCGCCAGCAGCCAAGAGGGTCAGGGGACCCTCTTTTGGGGCTACACCTTC.

This clone was counted between two and nine times. The chain uses TRBV29-1 and TRBJ2-1; TRBD2 matches at 7 bases. This CDR3 is built from 15 residues. Germline values: CDR1 SQVTM, CDR2 ANQGSEA. Unmatched junction bases numbered 16, after V lost 8 bases and J lost 6 bases. This chain's CDR3 is CSHYTGGTGRNEQFF. The CDR3 region has the DNA TGCAGCCACTACACGGGGGGTACCGGACGCAATGAGCAGTTCTTC.

About this clone: The same CDR3 also results from other DNA sequences found in this sample. The V call is TRBV15, the J call TRBJ2-7; D is ambiguous. V lost 0 bases and J lost 0, with 3 bases in between. This CDR3 is built from 13 residues. Looked up from germline, CDR1 is LNHNV and CDR2 is YYDKDF (reference sequence). This CDR3 is CATSRDPSYEQYF. CDR3 DNA: TGTGCCACCAGCAGAGATCCCTCCTACGAGCAGTACTTC.

This clone was recorded once. The chain has TRBV27 and TRBJ2-6, with 11 bases fitting TRBD1. CDR1 and CDR2 from the germline V gene are MNHEY and SMNVEV (reference sequence). This CDR3 comprises 16 residues. Germline trimming cut 6 bases from V and 4 bases from J; bases unmatched to any gene: 5. The CDR3 DNA is TGTGCCAGCAGGCGGACAGGGGGCGCCGGGGCCAACGTCCTGACTTTC. This encodes CASRRTGGAGANVLTF.

The chain recombines TRBV30 with TRBJ2-5; D is possibly TRBD2 (5 bases). The CDR3 is 14 residues long. V dropped 0 bases and J dropped 6 bases, with 14 bases sitting between them. Germline V lookup: CDR1 GTSNPN, CDR2 SVGIG (reference sequence). CDR3: CAWSVGSSRQTQYF. The CDR3, as DNA: TGTGCCTGGAGTGTAGGCTCTAGCAGGCAGACCCAGTACTTC.

This clone was observed a handful of times. The V and J genes are TRBV29-1 and TRBJ2-2; TRBD2 might be the D (6 bases). Germline assignment: CDR1 SQVTM and CDR2 ANQGSEA. The ends were cut back, 7 bases at V and 4 bases at J, with 16 bases in the middle. This CDR3 comprises 14 residues. For the CDR3, the DNA is TGCAGCGCTAAGAAGGACTACCTCACCGGGGAGCTGTTTTTT. This gives the protein CSAKKDYLTGELFF.

The chain has TRBV23-1 and TRBJ1-1, with 7 bases lining up with TRBD1. TRBV23-1 is assigned to the ORF class and has an uncertain function. V shed 4 bases, J shed 0 bases, and the junction held 11 bases outside the gene matches. This CDR3 is built from 17 residues. The CDR3: CASSPLLRGPLNTEAFF. Written as DNA, the CDR3 is TGCGCCAGCAGTCCCCTTCTAAGGGGGCCTCTGAACACTGAAGCTTTCTTT.

This sequence joins TRBV29-1 and TRBJ1-1; 7 bases map to TRBD1. With V trimmed by 7 bases and J by 4 bases, 24 bases remained unmatched. From germline, CDR1 is SQVTM and CDR2 ANQGSEA. There are 18 residues in the CDR3. The CDR3 loop is CSADRAPLLLGGGTEAFF. The CDR3 DNA is TGCAGCGCCGATCGGGCTCCCCTTCTTTTAGGGGGCGGCACTGAAGCTTTCTTT.

The J gene is TRBJ1-5, the V gene TRBV4-2; tentatively, D is TRBD1 (5 bases). The CDR3 runs 15 residues. With 5 bases removed from V and 8 bases from J, the gap between germline ends came to 19 bases. The germline V gene has CDR1 LGHNA and CDR2 YNFKEQ. The CDR3 sequence is CASSTSPSGREPQHF. In DNA form, the CDR3 reads TGTGCCAGCAGCACATCCCCCTCGGGGCGGGAGCCCCAGCATTTT.

This clone appeared once. This chain joins TRBV7-2 and TRBJ2-7; D is uncertain. The germline V gene has CDR1 SGHTA and CDR2 FQGNSA. V lost 3 bases and J 2 bases, leaving 2 bases between the germline ends. CDR3 length: 11 amino acids. The CDR3 sequence is CASSFAYEQYF. In DNA form, the CDR3 reads TGTGCCAGCAGCTTTGCCTACGAGCAGTACTTC.

This chain links TRBV5-1 with TRBJ2-6, with D possibly being TRBD1 (6 bases). CDR3 size: 16 residues. Germline-derived CDR1 and CDR2 are SGHRS and YFSETQ. The ends were cut back, 2 bases at V and 0 bases at J, with 9 bases in the middle. As DNA, the CDR3 is TGCGCCAGCAGCTTAGGGGGAAACTCTGGGGCCAACGTCCTGACTTTC. Protein sequence: CASSLGGNSGANVLTF.

This chain joins TRBV15 and TRBJ2-7, with D perhaps matching TRBD1 (5 bases). Germline V gives CDR1 LNHNV, CDR2 YYDKDF (reference sequence). Trimming removed 0 bases from V and 4 bases from J, with 10 bases in between. The CDR3 is 14 amino acids. CDR3 bases: TGTGCCACCAGCAGAGACCTAACAGGATACGAGCAGTACTTC. It specifies CATSRDLTGYEQYF. The whole variable domain, remainder taken from reference TRBV15 and TRBJ2-7, is DAMVIQNPRYQVTQFGKPVTLSCSQTLNHNVMYWYQQKSSQAPKLLFHYYDKDFNNEADTPDNFQSRRPNTSFCFLDIRSPGLGDTAMYLCATSRDLTGYEQYFGPGTRLTVT.